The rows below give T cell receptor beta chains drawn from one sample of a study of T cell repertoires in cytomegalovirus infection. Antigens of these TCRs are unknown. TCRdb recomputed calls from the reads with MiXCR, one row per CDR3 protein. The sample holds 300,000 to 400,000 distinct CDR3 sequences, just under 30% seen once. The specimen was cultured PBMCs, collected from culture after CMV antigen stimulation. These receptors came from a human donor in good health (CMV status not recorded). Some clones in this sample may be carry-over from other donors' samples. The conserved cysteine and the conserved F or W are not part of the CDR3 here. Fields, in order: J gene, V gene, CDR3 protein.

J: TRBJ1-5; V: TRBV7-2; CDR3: ASSSGADQPQH
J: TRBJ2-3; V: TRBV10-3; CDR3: AISERGSSTDTQY
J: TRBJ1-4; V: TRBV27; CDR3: ASSHYRGGRVEKLF
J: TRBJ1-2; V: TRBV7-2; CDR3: ASSSTGGDFYGYT
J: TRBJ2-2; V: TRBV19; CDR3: ASSIGGKTGELF
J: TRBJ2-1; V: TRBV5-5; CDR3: ASLKDRETGEQF
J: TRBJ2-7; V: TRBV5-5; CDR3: ASSYRGSEEQY
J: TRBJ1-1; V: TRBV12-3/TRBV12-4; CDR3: ASSFEGGRTEAF
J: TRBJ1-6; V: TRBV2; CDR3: ASSLLTGDNSPLH
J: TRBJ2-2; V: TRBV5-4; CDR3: ASSTRQYNTGELF
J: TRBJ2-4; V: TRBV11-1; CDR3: ASSLGGIAKNIQY
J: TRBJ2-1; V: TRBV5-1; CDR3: ASSLQQGGDEQF
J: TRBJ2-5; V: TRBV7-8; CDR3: ASSSRTGTPQETQY
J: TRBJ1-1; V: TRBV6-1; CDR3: ASSLQPSGAGSEAF
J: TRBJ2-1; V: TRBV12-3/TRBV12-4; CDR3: ASSLASGTSGRASYNEQF
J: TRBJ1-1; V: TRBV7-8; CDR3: ASSLAPRGALTEAF
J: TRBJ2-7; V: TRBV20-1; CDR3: SVEDYRTYEQY